This T cell receptor beta chain emerged from a study of CD4 T cells in relation to SARS-CoV-2 and coronaviruses. At the level of the study: TCR beta CDR3s were sequenced after approximately nine-day antigen culture of PBMCs. Shared crossreactive spike epitopes were mapped to their HLA restriction.

Using immunoSEQ multiplex PCR, the repertoire was profiled, and TCRdb retains in-frame clones only, with some absent. Of about 20,000 clones in the sample, more than 65% are singletons; the top ten hold 20% to 25%. Unexposed donor CD4+ T cells date from about 2011-2019, before the COVID-19 pandemic. Isolation of CD4+ T cells took place after about eleven days in culture. As cell numbers allowed, unexposed-donor CD4+ T cells faced SARS-CoV-2 S/N and four cold-coronavirus spikes. This clone was seen a few times. Antigen specificity is unknown. After removal of 5 bases from V and 4 bases from J, the junction contained 11 bases not matched to a gene. Germline V gene lookup returns CDR1 SEHNR and CDR2 FQNEAQ (reference sequence). The CDR3 extends over 16 amino acids.

This receptor was taken from a human donor in good health. The specimen sequenced was CD4+ T cells from PBMCs, cultured in vitro. The V gene is TRBV7-9, the J gene TRBJ1-2, with TRBD1 identical over 9 bases. The CDR3 DNA is TGTGCCAGCAGCCCCCCGGGACAGGGAAGCGGCTATGGCTACACCTTC. This translates into CASSPPGQGSGYGYTF.